A single sample gave rise to the 32 T cell receptor beta chains below, sequenced in a study of CD8+ T cells in alopecia areata. The authors extracted RNA and reverse transcribed it into cDNA as the sequencing template. Data came from immunoSEQ multiplex PCR; TCRdb stores just in-frame clones and leaves some out. This sample yields some 200,000 clones, of which 45% to 65% are seen a single time; 3.3% belongs to the top ten. The treatment denotes: oral pan-JAK inhibitor, 5-10 mg twice daily. Sequenced here: CD4+ T cells sorted from blood, sampled at week 4, from a patient treated with tofacitinib. The source is a human donor with alopecia areata.

The chain links TRBV29-1 to TRBJ1-1, with D tentatively TRBD1 (5 bases). The V and J ends lost 6 bases and 1 base respectively, with 15 bases between them. The germline V gene encodes CDR1 SQVTM and CDR2 ANQGSEA. The CDR3 totals 14 residues. The CDR3 reads CSVGPRQSNTEAFF. Here the CDR3 DNA reads TGCAGCGTGGGGCCCAGACAGTCGAACACTGAAGCTTTCTTT.

CDR3 nucleotide sequence: TGCAGCGTTGAAGAAAGGAGCGCGAACACCGGGGAGCTGTTTTTT. Protein product: CSVEERSANTGELFF. The chain is built from TRBV29-1 and TRBJ2-2; no definite D call. CDR3 length: 15 residues. Between the trimmed V and J ends, which lost 0 bases and 0 bases, there was a span of 8 bases. Germline V gene sequence: CDR1 SQVTM, CDR2 ANQGSEA.

The chain recombines TRBV6-6 with TRBJ2-3; TRBD2 agrees at 8 bases. The ends lost 4 bases at V and 1 base at J; junction bases unmatched: 4. Germline CDR1 reads MNHNY; CDR2 reads SVGAGI (reference sequence). The CDR3 spans 15 residues. The CDR3 protein is CASSWSSGGTDTQYF. DNA for the CDR3: TGTGCCAGCAGTTGGAGTAGCGGGGGCACAGATACGCAGTATTTT.

This clone turned up a few times. The J gene is TRBJ2-5, the V gene TRBV7-9; D ambiguous. The CDR3 length is 13 residues. Trimming took 5 bases from V and 5 from J, leaving 12 bases between them. Germline-derived CDR1 and CDR2 are SEHNR and FQNEAQ (reference sequence). This chain's CDR3 is CASSSTVGETQYF. DNA of the CDR3: TGTGCCAGCAGCAGCACAGTTGGCGAGACCCAGTACTTC. The entire variable domain, with the rest obtained from reference TRBV7-9 and TRBJ2-5, is as follows: DTGVSQNPRHKITKRGQNVTFRCDPISEHNRLYWYRQTLGQGPEFLTYFQNEAQLEKSRLLSDRFSAERPKGSFSTLEIQRTEQGDSAMYLCASSSTVGETQYFGPGTRLLVL.

This clone has just a few counts. The CDR3 DNA sequence: TGCAGCGTTGGTCTCATCTTACAAGAGACCCAGTACTTC. It translates to CSVGLILQETQYF. The chain carries TRBV29-1 and TRBJ2-5; D remains ambiguous. This CDR3 is 13 amino acids long. V lost 4 bases and J 2 bases, leaving 11 bases between the germline ends. The V gene's germline CDR1 is SQVTM and CDR2 ANQGSEA.

The chain combines TRBV27 with TRBJ2-1; weak D call: TRBD1 (5 bases). The CDR3 is 15 amino acids. The V and J ends lost 6 bases and 1 base respectively, with 13 bases between them. Germline CDR1 is MNHEY and CDR2 is SMNVEV (reference sequence). The CDR3 coding sequence is TGTGCCAGCAGCCAACGGACACATTCCTACAATGAGCAGTTCTTC. This translates into CASSQRTHSYNEQFF.

The chain couples TRBV5-6 to TRBJ1-1; no firm D call. This CDR3 region has 14 residues. Between the trimmed V and J ends, which lost 4 bases and 3 bases, there was a span of 13 bases. The germline gives CDR1 SGHDT, CDR2 YYEEEE. CDR3 region: CASSRTATDTEAFF. The CDR3 DNA reads as TGTGCCAGCAGCCGTACAGCGACGGACACTGAAGCTTTCTTT.

V gene TRBV4-2 combines with J gene TRBJ2-5; D unclear. The ends were cut back, 1 base at V and 1 base at J, with 7 bases in the middle. The V gene's germline CDR1 is LGHNA and CDR2 YNFKEQ. The CDR3 is 14 residues long. The CDR3: CASSQGPAQETQYF. CDR3 coding DNA: TGTGCCAGCAGCCAAGGTCCAGCCCAAGAGACCCAGTACTTC.

In its sample, this clone was seen a few times. The chain is built from TRBV7-2 and TRBJ1-2; TRBD1 matches at 8 bases. V dropped 1 base and J dropped 8; count of bases not matched to a gene: 6. The CDR3 runs to 14 residues. Germline-derived CDR1 and CDR2 are SGHTA and FQGNSA. The CDR3 is CASSLDIRGRGYTF. Here the CDR3 DNA reads TGTGCCAGCAGCTTAGATATCAGGGGGCGAGGCTACACCTTC.

This clone was seen only a few times. The chain uses TRBV19 and TRBJ1-6; 7 bases match TRBD1. The CDR3 length is 14 residues. Trimming removed 10 bases from V and 5 bases from J; junction bases left unmatched: 8. The germline V gene encodes CDR1 LNHDA and CDR2 SQIVND (reference sequence). CDR3: CANTDRKNNSPLHF. Written as DNA, the CDR3 is TGTGCCAACACGGACAGGAAAAATAATTCACCCCTCCACTTT.

The rearrangement joins TRBV20-1 to TRBJ1-2, with D possibly TRBD1 on 5 matching bases. The CDR3 is made up of 11 amino acids. Per germline, CDR1 DFQATT and CDR2 SNEGSKA (reference sequence). V was cut by 5 bases and J by 8 bases, with 12 bases left in between. The CDR3 DNA reads TGCAGTGCTCAGGGTTCCTTGGGCTACACCTTC. Its protein product is CSAQGSLGYTF.

The rearrangement links TRBV5-1 to TRBJ1-2; TRBD1 is a possible D gene (5 bases). The CDR3 is 12 amino acids. CDR1 SGHRS and CDR2 YFSETQ come from the germline V gene. Between the trimmed V and J ends, which lost 2 bases and 8 bases, there was a span of 10 bases. The CDR3 nucleotides are TGCGCCAGCAGCTTTTCTGACAGAGGCTACACCTTC. Translating it yields CASSFSDRGYTF.

This clone was observed once. The genes are TRBV28 and TRBJ2-3, with D maybe TRBD1 (5 bases). Per germline, CDR1 MDHEN and CDR2 SYDVKM. This CDR3 has 14 amino acids. V lost 6 bases and J 3 bases, leaving 13 bases between the germline ends. This CDR3 is CASSLRQGTDTQYF. In nucleotides, the CDR3 is TGTGCCAGCAGCCTTCGGCAGGGAACAGATACGCAGTATTTT.

The chain is built from TRBV4-1 and TRBJ2-5, with D maybe TRBD2 (6 bases). Trimming took off 0 bases at V and 7 bases at J, with 15 bases between the two ends. Germline V gene lookup returns CDR1 MGHRA and CDR2 YSYEKL. The CDR3 totals 15 residues. The CDR3 region is CASSQDLRDWGTQYF. For the CDR3, the DNA is TGCGCCAGCAGCCAAGATCTCAGGGACTGGGGGACCCAGTACTTC.

In regard to this clone: The sample holds other DNA sequences that translate to the same CDR3. This chain connects TRBV25-1 to TRBJ1-6; D call uncertain. Germline V lookup: CDR1 MGHDK, CDR2 SYGVNS. The germline V and J ends were trimmed by 8 bases and 1 base, with 6 bases remaining between them. This CDR3 contains 13 residues. The CDR3 nucleotides read TGTGCCAGCCGGGGTTCCTATAATTCACCCCTCCACTTT. Translation gives CASRGSYNSPLHF.

The chain is built from TRBV9 and TRBJ1-2; a possible D gene is TRBD1 (6 bases). V was shortened by 0 bases and J by 4 bases, with 16 bases between the two germline ends. The CDR3 totals 16 residues. The germline V gene has CDR1 SGDLS and CDR2 YYNGEE. The CDR3 coding sequence is TGTGCCAGCAGCGTAGAAGCGGGGGGCGAGCTCTATGGCTACACCTTC. It specifies CASSVEAGGELYGYTF.

The chain couples TRBV7-9 to TRBJ2-5; no firm D call. The germline V gene has CDR1 SEHNR and CDR2 FQNEAQ (reference sequence). Trimming removed 5 bases at V and 4 bases at J, with 8 bases between. This CDR3 has 12 amino acids. Written as DNA, the CDR3 is TGTGCCAGCAGCCCCACATTAGAGACCCAGTACTTC. It yields the protein CASSPTLETQYF.

This chain uses TRBV29-1 with TRBJ2-7; 11 positions match TRBD1. Looked up from germline, CDR1 is SQVTM and CDR2 is ANQGSEA. V was pared by 2 bases and J by 6 bases, with 9 bases of the junction left unmatched. The CDR3 totals 15 residues. The CDR3 spells CSVENRDRGFFEQYF. The DNA for the CDR3 is TGCAGCGTTGAAAACCGGGACAGGGGGTTTTTCGAGCAGTACTTC.

The rearrangement links TRBV30 to TRBJ1-6, with D perhaps TRBD1 (5 bases). V was pared by 2 bases and J by 10 bases, with 18 bases between. Per the germline V gene, CDR1 is GTSNPN and CDR2 is SVGIG (reference sequence). The CDR3 runs to 15 residues. CDR3 nucleotides: TGTGCCTGGAGTAGAGGGAGGGGCGGTAGATCACCCCTCCACTTT. This encodes CAWSRGRGGRSPLHF.

This clone occurred once. The V call is TRBV9, the J call TRBJ2-4; 7 nucleotides match TRBD1. The CDR3 contains 14 residues. Germline assignment: CDR1 SGDLS and CDR2 YYNGEE. Unmatched junction bases numbered 2, after V lost 3 bases and J lost 2 bases. The CDR3 region has the DNA TGTGCCAGCAGCGCAGGGGGATCCAAAAACATTCAGTACTTC. Its protein is CASSAGGSKNIQYF.

In nucleotides, the CDR3 is TGTGCCAGCAGGTATGACAGGGACAGCTCCTACGAGCAGTACTTC. It codes for CASRYDRDSSYEQYF. The genes are TRBV6-5 and TRBJ2-7, with 7 nucleotides matching TRBD1. Trimming removed 6 bases from V and 0 bases from J; junction bases left unmatched: 8. This CDR3 is built from 15 residues. Germline lookup yields CDR1 MNHEY and CDR2 SVGAGI.

The rearrangement uses TRBV7-9 and TRBJ2-5, with D unresolved. Germline CDR1 SEHNR, CDR2 FQNEAQ (reference sequence). The length of the CDR3 is 13 residues. V was shortened by 1 base and J by 1 base, with 4 bases between the two germline ends. CDR3 protein: CASSLVVQETQYF. In DNA form, the CDR3 reads TGTGCCAGCAGCTTAGTTGTCCAAGAGACCCAGTACTTC.

J is TRBJ2-3 and V is TRBV7-2; 8 bases align to TRBD2. From germline, CDR1 is SGHTA and CDR2 FQGNSA. This CDR3 comprises 16 residues. Trimming at V came to 2 bases and at J to 2 bases, leaving 6 bases not matched to a gene. The CDR3 DNA reads as TGTGCCAGCAGCTTACCGGGACTAGGGTCCACAGATACGCAGTATTTT. Its translation: CASSLPGLGSTDTQYF. Together with reference TRBV7-2 and TRBJ2-3, the CDR3 gives the full variable domain: GAGVSQSPSNKVTEKGKDVELRCDPISGHTALYWYRQSLGQGLEFLIYFQGNSAPDKSGLPSDRFSAERTGGSVSTLTIQRTQQEDSAVYLCASSLPGLGSTDTQYFGPGTRLTVL.

The CDR3 protein is CSAGVNEQYF. In DNA, the CDR3 is TGCAGTGCGGGGGTAAACGAGCAGTACTTC. This rearrangement joins TRBV20-1 to TRBJ2-7; possibly TRBD1 or TRBD2 for D (5 bases each). Germline assignment: CDR1 DFQATT and CDR2 SNEGSKA (reference sequence). Between the trimmed V and J ends, which lost 6 bases and 5 bases, there was a span of 8 bases. This CDR3 region has 10 residues.

V is TRBV5-1 and J is TRBJ2-5, with D possibly called TRBD1 or TRBD2 (5 bases each). V lost 2 bases, J lost 2 bases, and 16 bases lay in between. The CDR3 has 16 amino acids. CDR1 and CDR2 (germline): SGHRS, YFSETQ. CDR3 nucleotide sequence: TGCGCCAGCAGCTTCTTGGTAACGGGGCGACAAGAGACCCAGTACTTC. Its protein is CASSFLVTGRQETQYF.

CDR3 amino acids: CASSPPQREAFF. CDR3 bases: TGTGCCAGCTCACCACCCCAGCGGGAAGCTTTCTTT. The rearrangement joins TRBV18 to TRBJ1-1; the D is unclear. Trimming took off 0 bases at V and 8 bases at J, with 7 bases between the two ends. The CDR3 length is 12 residues. From germline, CDR1 is KGHSH and CDR2 LQKENI.

This chain connects TRBV7-9 to TRBJ2-1; no definite D call. This CDR3 region has 14 residues. The V and J ends lost 0 bases and 8 bases respectively, with 11 bases between them. The germline gives CDR1 SEHNR, CDR2 FQNEAQ (reference sequence). The CDR3 nucleotides are TGTGCCAGCAGCTTAGCGGGAAGAGACCATGAGCAGTTCTTC. Its translation is CASSLAGRDHEQFF.

The V gene is TRBV9, the J gene TRBJ2-6, with D perhaps matching TRBD1 (5 bases). Per germline, CDR1 SGDLS and CDR2 YYNGEE. This CDR3 region has 15 residues. V was clipped by 4 bases and J by 0 bases, with 8 bases between them. CDR3 sequence reads: CASSPGSSGANVLTF. CDR3 DNA: TGTGCCAGCAGCCCAGGGTCCTCTGGGGCCAACGTCCTGACTTTC.

The chain carries TRBV4-3 and TRBJ2-1; 9 nucleotides align to TRBD1. Germline V gives CDR1 LGHNA, CDR2 YSLEER. V was clipped by 0 bases and J by 8 bases; unmatched bases: 8. The CDR3 length is 16 residues. CDR3 amino acids: CASSQDEGQGWYEQFF. As DNA, the CDR3 is TGCGCCAGCAGCCAAGATGAGGGACAGGGTTGGTATGAGCAGTTCTTC.

The rearrangement uses TRBV7-2 and TRBJ1-6, with TRBD1 identical over 7 bases. The germline CDR1 and CDR2 sequences are SGHTA and FQGNSA. J gave up 10 bases and V 7 bases, and 13 bases lay outside the gene matches. This CDR3 has 15 amino acids. The CDR3 loop reads CASNLNGQAGSPLHF. CDR3 sequence (DNA): TGTGCCAGCAACCTAAATGGACAGGCAGGATCACCCCTCCACTTT.

The chain joins TRBV6-6 to TRBJ2-5, with D tentatively TRBD2 (5 bases). This CDR3 comprises 11 residues. Germline V gene data show CDR1 as MNHNY and CDR2 as SVGAGI (reference sequence). V dropped 7 bases and J dropped 3 bases, with 6 bases sitting between them. This chain's CDR3 is CASKLEETQYF. The CDR3 DNA is TGTGCCAGCAAACTAGAAGAGACCCAGTACTTC.

The chain joins TRBV6-5 to TRBJ1-2, with 8 positions matching TRBD1. Germline V gene lookup returns CDR1 MNHEY and CDR2 SVGAGI. Trimming cost V 6 bases and J 5 bases; bases outside gene matches: 5. CDR3 length equals 13 residues. The chain's CDR3 is CASRPTGDYGYTF. CDR3 bases: TGTGCCAGCAGGCCGACAGGGGATTATGGCTACACCTTC.